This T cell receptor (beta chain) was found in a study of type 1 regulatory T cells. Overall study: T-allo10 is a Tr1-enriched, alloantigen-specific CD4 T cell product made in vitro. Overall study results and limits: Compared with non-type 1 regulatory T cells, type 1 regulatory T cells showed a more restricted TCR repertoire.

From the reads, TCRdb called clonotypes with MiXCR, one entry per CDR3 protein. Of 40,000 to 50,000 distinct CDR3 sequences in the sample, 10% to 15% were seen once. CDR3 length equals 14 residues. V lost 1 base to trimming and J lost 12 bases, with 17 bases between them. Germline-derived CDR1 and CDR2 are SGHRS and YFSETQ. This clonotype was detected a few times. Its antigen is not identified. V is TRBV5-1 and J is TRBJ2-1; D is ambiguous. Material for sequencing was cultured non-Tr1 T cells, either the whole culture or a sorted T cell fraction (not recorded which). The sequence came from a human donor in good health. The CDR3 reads CASSLTGPRDPQFF. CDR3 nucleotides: TGCGCCAGCAGCTTGACCGGACCCAGAGACCCGCAGTTCTTC.